The 12 T cell receptor beta chains below come from one sample, sequenced in a study of T cells in Graves' hyperthyroidism and ophthalmopathy. The CDR3 regions of TCR beta were amplified from RNA transcripts. TCR CDR3 underwent first-round RT-PCR with the HTBI primer set. Using its own MiXCR run on the multiplex PCR reads, TCRdb lists one record per CDR3 protein. The table lists under 450,000 distinct CDR3 sequences, roughly 13% of them singletons. The sample comprised blood. Receptors originate from a man younger than 40 with Graves' hyperthyroidism that later progressed to Graves' ophthalmopathy.

Many counts were recorded for this clonotype. The chain carries TRBV28 and TRBJ1-5, with D unresolved. The CDR3 consists of 15 residues. Germline CDR1 reads MDHEN; CDR2 reads SYDVKM. V was cut by 5 bases and J by 6 bases, with 17 bases left in between. The CDR3 DNA reads TGTGCCAGCAGTCCACCGCGGACGGTGGGTCAGCCCCAGCATTTT. Amino acids: CASSPPRTVGQPQHF.

The table lists this clonotype with many counts. The rearrangement joins TRBV6-1 to TRBJ2-5; 9 bases match TRBD2. Germline loops: CDR1 MNHNS, CDR2 SASEGT. There are 14 residues in the CDR3. With V trimmed by 5 bases and J by 2 bases, 3 bases remained unmatched. CDR3 in DNA: TGTGCCAGCAGTAAACTAGCGGGTCAAGAGACCCAGTACTTC. It encodes CASSKLAGQETQYF.

The V and J genes are TRBV4-1 and TRBJ2-1; TRBD2 might be the D (6 bases). Germline loops: CDR1 MGHRA, CDR2 YSYEKL. CDR3 length: 18 amino acids. V was clipped by 1 base and J by 4 bases, with 20 bases between them. The CDR3: CASSQGNLRGATYNEQFF. The CDR3 DNA sequence: TGCGCCAGCAGCCAAGGAAATTTACGCGGGGCGACTTACAATGAGCAGTTCTTC.

The sample holds a few counts of this clonotype. V gene TRBV27 combines with J gene TRBJ1-3, with a tentative D call TRBD1 (5 bases). Trimming took off 11 bases at V and 3 bases at J, with 20 bases between the two ends. This CDR3 has 15 residues. Germline CDR1 MNHEY, CDR2 SMNVEV (reference sequence). DNA of the CDR3: TGTGCCGGCACGGTCGGGGGTAGGGGTGGAAACACCATATATTTT. Its translation: CAGTVGGRGGNTIYF.

This clonotype was seen ten or more times. V and J are TRBV11-2 and TRBJ2-7; either TRBD1 or TRBD2 may supply D (5 bases each). The germline V gene has CDR1 SGHAT and CDR2 FQNNGV. V was shortened by 6 bases and J by 7 bases, with 22 bases between the two germline ends. CDR3 length equals 15 residues. As DNA, the CDR3 is TGTGCCAGCAGGAGCTTACGGGGCAGGGTTTATGAGCAGTACTTC. This encodes CASRSLRGRVYEQYF.

The chain employs TRBV6-1 and TRBJ1-5; 7 nucleotides line up with TRBD1. The germline CDR1 and CDR2 sequences are MNHNS and SASEGT. The V segment lost 9 bases and the J segment 0 bases; nucleotides outside the gene matches: 5. The CDR3 has 14 amino acids. Here the CDR3 reads CASGQDTSNQPQHF. The CDR3 DNA sequence: TGTGCCAGTGGACAGGATACTAGCAATCAGCCCCAGCATTTT.

Many counts were recorded for this clonotype. The chain combines TRBV28 with TRBJ2-5, with D tentatively TRBD1 (6 bases). With 3 bases removed from V and 6 bases from J, the gap between germline ends came to 20 bases. This CDR3 region has 16 residues. Germline-derived CDR1 and CDR2 are MDHEN and SYDVKM. The CDR3, as DNA: TGTGCCAGCAGTTTCCCACGTGTTGGGGGCCTGAAGACCCAGTACTTC. Its translation is CASSFPRVGGLKTQYF.

The gene calls are TRBV15 and TRBJ2-1; 16 bases align to TRBD2. The CDR3 runs 18 residues. V trimming: 2 bases; J trimming: 5 bases; junction bases outside the gene matches: 6. Germline V gene sequence: CDR1 LNHNV, CDR2 YYDKDF (reference sequence). The CDR3 protein is CATSRSGTSGGVNNEQFF. DNA of the CDR3: TGTGCCACCAGCAGAAGCGGGACTAGCGGGGGGGTAAACAATGAGCAGTTCTTC.

This clonotype was picked up many times. The J gene is TRBJ1-2, the V gene TRBV4-1; D not certain. V dropped 2 bases and J dropped 7 bases, with 5 bases sitting between them. The CDR3 covers 11 residues. The V gene's germline CDR1 is MGHRA and CDR2 YSYEKL. The CDR3 is CASSQYGGYTF. CDR3 nucleotide sequence: TGCGCCAGCAGCCAATACGGTGGCTACACCTTC.

This clonotype was recorded at least ten times. This rearrangement joins TRBV5-5 to TRBJ1-2; 8 positions match TRBD1. Losses at the gene ends were 4 bases for V and 4 bases for J; bases not matched to a gene: 3. CDR3 length: 13 residues. Germline CDR1 and CDR2: SGHKS and YYEKEE (reference sequence). CDR3 in amino acids: CASSRDRPYGYTF. CDR3 sequence (DNA): TGTGCCAGCAGCCGGGACAGGCCCTATGGCTACACCTTC.

Points on this clonotype: It may be a read error: a sequence one base away is much more abundant. V is TRBV27 and J is TRBJ2-3, with TRBD2 matching 8 bases. This CDR3 spans 16 amino acids. Germline V gives CDR1 MNHEY, CDR2 SMNVEV (reference sequence). CDR3 amino acids: CVSSLPTAGGSDTQYF. The CDR3 DNA reads TGTGTCAGCAGTCTACCGACGGCGGGGGGTTCAGATACGCAGTATTTT.

The rearrangement links TRBV3-1 to TRBJ2-3; 10 positions agree with TRBD1. The germline gives CDR1 LGHDT, CDR2 YNNKEL (reference sequence). With V trimmed by 0 bases and J by 6 bases, 3 bases remained unmatched. The CDR3 covers 15 residues. CDR3 protein: CASSQEGTGADTQYF. The CDR3 DNA follows: TGTGCCAGCAGCCAAGAAGGGACAGGGGCCGATACGCAGTATTTT.